Sequencing of this T cell receptor (beta chain) was carried out in a study of cytomegalovirus exposure and HLA in healthy donors. About the study: About 200 million T cells yielded around 120 million unique TCR beta sequences in earlier analysis. Study results and limitations: In an earlier analysis, about 87% or about 30%: the productive usage of most TCR beta V segments. Evidence from a later analysis indicated that most CMV-associated TCR beta chains looked HLA-restricted. Sequencing depth roughly uniform across donors was assumed in presence/absence analyses.

CDR1 PRHDT and CDR2 FYEKMQ come from the germline V gene (reference sequence). J was trimmed by 4 bases and V by 3 bases; bases with no gene match: 5. This CDR3 has 14 amino acids. Note on this clone: What it binds is not known.

With 60 Vbeta and 13 Jbeta primers, the PCR was carried out. Only in-frame clones appear in the TCRdb table, and some are missing; sequencing was by immunoSEQ multiplex PCR. The sample has about 140,000 clones, about 10% seen once. Sequencing used PBMCs. This receptor was identified in a middle-aged woman in good health and CMV-seropositive. The rearrangement joins TRBV13 to TRBJ1-1; TRBD1 matches 7 bases. The CDR3 reads CASSFLDRPTEAFF. The DNA of the CDR3 is TGTGCCAGCAGCTTCTTGGACAGGCCCACTGAAGCTTTCTTT.